One sample yielded the 21 T cell receptor beta chains listed below, sequenced in a study of human T cells and chemical hapten exposure (dated by TCRdb to the early 2020s). Library preparation was by RACE. Reads for this sample came from a NextSeq 500. TCRdb trimmed public reads at Q25 via fastp, called clones via MiXCR and kept in-frame beta chains. Identical CDR3 proteins give one entry, which carries the most common genes and DNA. In all, the sample holds about 380,000 distinct CDR3 sequences, and 4% to 5.5% of those were seen once. Together, the top ten hold approximately 2.5% of the sample. The time point label of this sample denotes: patch test 1, 2 weeks after DPC sensitization. In light of the paper, this sample's treatment or condition label describes: therapeutic diphenylcyclopropenone sensitization with weekly scalp DPC. The material sequenced was whole blood, taken in connection with sensitization to the hapten diphenylcyclopropenone (DPC). Every receptor here comes from a woman between 45 and 65 years old with alopecia areata. Some clones in this sample may be carry-over from other donors' samples.

This clonotype has at least ten counts. The V call is TRBV5-6, the J call TRBJ1-1, with D tentatively TRBD1 (5 bases). The CDR3 has 13 residues. Per the germline V gene, CDR1 is SGHDT and CDR2 is YYEEEE. Trimming cost V 4 bases and J 4 bases, with 11 bases left between them. This CDR3 is CASSRTGVTEAFF. In DNA, the CDR3 is TGTGCCAGCAGCCGGACGGGGGTCACTGAAGCTTTCTTT.

In its sample, this clonotype was seen many times. The rearrangement uses TRBV18 and TRBJ1-1, with TRBD1 as a possible D gene (5 bases). CDR1 KGHSH and CDR2 LQKENI come from the germline V gene. The CDR3 is 15 amino acids. Trimming stripped 6 bases from V and 1 base from J, with 15 bases between. The CDR3 sequence: CASSPGGDRNTEAFF. The DNA of the CDR3 is TGTGCCAGCTCCCCCGGAGGGGACCGGAACACTGAAGCTTTCTTT.

This clonotype was found a few times. V is TRBV6-1 and J is TRBJ1-1; unclear D gene. The CDR3 spans 18 residues. V was cut by 7 bases and J by 0 bases, with 24 bases left in between. Germline V gives CDR1 MNHNS, CDR2 SASEGT. CDR3 nucleotide sequence: TGTGCCAGCACCCGTAGCAGGTTGTCAGCCGATATGAACACTGAAGCTTTCTTT. As protein: CASTRSRLSADMNTEAFF.

This clonotype was seen many times. The rearrangement links TRBV6-6 to TRBJ1-2; D uncertain. Trimming shortened V by 4 bases and J by 0 bases, and 6 bases separated the two germline ends. CDR3 size: 13 residues. Looked up from germline, CDR1 is MNHNY and CDR2 is SVGAGI (reference sequence). The CDR3 DNA sequence: TGTGCCAGCAGTTCAGGAGCTAACTATGGCTACACCTTC. It is translated as CASSSGANYGYTF.

This clonotype was seen many times. This chain connects TRBV4-3 to TRBJ2-2; 13 nucleotides agree with TRBD2. After removal of 2 bases from V and 3 bases from J, the junction contained 3 bases not matched to a gene. Germline V gene data show CDR1 as LGHNA and CDR2 as YSLEER. CDR3 size: 17 residues. CDR3 nucleotide sequence: TGCGCCAGCAGCCAACCTGGACTAGCGGGAGACACCGGGGAGCTGTTTTTT. Protein sequence: CASSQPGLAGDTGELFF.

The chain uses TRBV28 and TRBJ1-1, with a tentative D call TRBD1 (5 bases). V was pared by 5 bases and J by 14 bases, with 21 bases between. The CDR3 loop spans 13 amino acids. CDR1 is MDHEN and CDR2 is SYDVKM in the germline V gene. CDR3 amino acids: CASSDGTNLKGFF. The CDR3 bases are TGTGCCAGCAGTGACGGAACTAACCTGAAGGGGTTCTTT.

This clonotype came up many times. V is TRBV6-5 and J is TRBJ1-6; D is undetermined. CDR1 MNHEY and CDR2 SVGAGI come from the germline V gene. The CDR3 spans 15 residues. The V and J ends lost 0 bases and 15 bases respectively, with 18 bases between them. Here the CDR3 reads CASSYSWSIPSDLHF. The CDR3 coding sequence is TGTGCCAGCAGTTACTCCTGGAGTATCCCCTCGGACCTCCACTTT.

This clonotype turned up a few times. The V call is TRBV7-9, the J call TRBJ2-1; TRBD2 agrees at 11 bases. The V and J ends lost 5 bases and 7 bases, in that order; junction bases with no gene match: 10. CDR3 length: 16 amino acids. CDR1 and CDR2 from the germline V gene are SEHNR and FQNEAQ (reference sequence). The CDR3 DNA reads TGTGCCAGCAGCCCTCTACTAGCGGGAGAGGGGAATGAGCAGTTCTTC. Its translation: CASSPLLAGEGNEQFF.

This clonotype was recorded at least ten times. The rearrangement links TRBV12-3 or TRBV12-4 to TRBJ2-5, with 9 positions matching TRBD2. This CDR3 has 16 amino acids. The V and J ends lost 4 bases and 5 bases, in that order; junction bases with no gene match: 11. The CDR3 DNA reads TGTGCCAGCAGTTCGTTAGGCGGGGGGGCCGTGGAGACCCAGTACTTC. Encoded protein: CASSSLGGGAVETQYF.

This clonotype was recorded a few times. This chain joins TRBV9 and TRBJ2-1; 10 bases line up with TRBD2. CDR1 SGDLS and CDR2 YYNGEE come from the germline V gene. V gave up 4 bases and J gave up 9 bases; unmatched junction bases: 7. The CDR3 length is 14 residues. This chain's CDR3 is CASSPVVAGGEQFF. CDR3 DNA: TGTGCCAGCAGCCCCGTTGTAGCGGGAGGTGAGCAGTTCTTC.

There are a few counts of this clonotype. J is TRBJ1-2 and V is TRBV14, with no clear D. CDR3 length: 13 residues. The germline gives CDR1 SGHDN, CDR2 FVKESK. V was pared by 4 bases and J by 4 bases, with 10 bases between. The CDR3 here is CASSPKLPYGYTF. CDR3 sequence (DNA): TGTGCCAGCAGCCCTAAGTTGCCCTATGGCTACACCTTC.

This clonotype came up many times. The chain uses TRBV7-9 and TRBJ1-5; no definite D call. V was trimmed by 4 bases and J by 11 bases, leaving 12 bases between them. This CDR3 region has 12 residues. Germline CDR1 reads SEHNR; CDR2 reads FQNEAQ (reference sequence). The CDR3 loop is CASSSDPLAQHF. As DNA, the CDR3 is TGTGCCAGCAGCTCGGACCCTTTGGCCCAGCATTTT.

This chain joins TRBV7-2 and TRBJ2-5; D might be TRBD1 (6 bases). The CDR3 is 15 amino acids. With 1 base removed from V and 5 bases from J, the gap between germline ends came to 14 bases. From germline, CDR1 is SGHTA and CDR2 FQGNSA. In nucleotides, the CDR3 is TGTGCCAGCAGCTTAGTTGCCAGGGGCGGGGAGACCCAGTACTTC. It is translated as CASSLVARGGETQYF.

This clonotype was detected ten times or more. V usage is TRBV6-1 and J usage is TRBJ2-7, with 8 bases fitting TRBD1. V gave up 4 bases and J gave up 4 bases; unmatched junction bases: 6. The CDR3 totals 14 residues. The germline V gene encodes CDR1 MNHNS and CDR2 SASEGT. CDR3 nucleotides: TGTGCCAGCAGTGGTCGAGACAGGGGTTACGAGCAGTACTTC. Translation: CASSGRDRGYEQYF.

This clonotype showed up many times. CDR3 sequence: CASSVATSGVQETQYF. Here the CDR3 DNA reads TGTGCCAGCAGCGTAGCGACTAGCGGGGTCCAAGAGACCCAGTACTTC. The rearrangement joins TRBV9 to TRBJ2-5, with 11 bases that match TRBD2. Germline CDR1 and CDR2: SGDLS and YYNGEE. This CDR3 has 16 amino acids. Losses at the gene ends were 0 bases for V and 1 base for J; bases not matched to a gene: 2.

J is TRBJ1-2 and V is TRBV6-6; weak D call: TRBD1 (6 bases). Germline CDR1 and CDR2: MNHNY and SVGAGI (reference sequence). This CDR3 has 13 residues. Trimming took 5 bases from V and 7 from J, leaving 14 bases between them. CDR3 residues: CASSTIGQTGYTF. The CDR3 DNA reads TGTGCCAGCAGTACGATAGGACAGACTGGCTACACCTTC.

This clonotype was seen repeatedly, ten times or more. This chain uses TRBV9 with TRBJ2-3; 9 bases agree with TRBD2. The germline V gene has CDR1 SGDLS and CDR2 YYNGEE. V was clipped by 0 bases and J by 4 bases; unmatched bases: 6. The CDR3 consists of 16 residues. CDR3 coding DNA: TGTGCCAGCAGCGTAGTAAGTAGCGGGAGTTCAGATACGCAGTATTTT. It specifies CASSVVSSGSSDTQYF.

This clonotype was seen ten or more times. The chain joins TRBV10-3 to TRBJ2-3; TRBD1 is a possible D gene (6 bases). CDR3 length equals 14 residues. CDR1 and CDR2 (germline): ENHRY, SYGVKD. Between the trimmed V and J ends, which lost 4 bases and 4 bases, there was a span of 12 bases. The DNA of the CDR3 is TGTGCCATCAGTGCAATGGACAGCTCAGATACGCAGTATTTT. Its protein product is CAISAMDSSDTQYF.

This clonotype showed up many times. The chain links TRBV20-1 to TRBJ1-5; TRBD1 agrees at 8 bases. The V gene end was trimmed by 5 bases and the J gene end by 2 bases; junction bases not matched to a gene: 8. This CDR3 contains 15 residues. Germline lookup yields CDR1 DFQATT and CDR2 SNEGSKA (reference sequence). The CDR3 DNA reads as TGCAGTGCTTTGCAGGGGGCGGGCGGCAATCAGCCCCAGCATTTT. As protein: CSALQGAGGNQPQHF.

This clonotype was detected ten times or more. The chain couples TRBV3-1 to TRBJ1-2; D unclear. With 3 bases removed from V and 7 bases from J, the gap between germline ends came to 9 bases. Germline CDR1 LGHDT, CDR2 YNNKEL (reference sequence). The CDR3 extends over 12 amino acids. The CDR3 nucleotides are TGTGCCAGCAGCCATGACTTAGGTGGCTACACCTTC. Translating it yields CASSHDLGGYTF.

This clonotype occurred many times. This chain joins TRBV12-3 or TRBV12-4 and TRBJ2-2; a weak D match, TRBD2 (6 bases). The CDR3 contains 14 residues. Trimming pared 4 bases from V and 7 bases from J, leaving 13 bases between. CDR3 in DNA: TGTGCCAGCAGTTCCCGGACTACCAACGGGGAGCTGTTTTTT. This codes for CASSSRTTNGELFF.